A single sample gave rise to the 20 T cell receptor beta chains below, sequenced in a study of T cells after yellow fever vaccination. Via MiXCR, TCRdb re-called the 5' RACE reads, giving one row per CDR3 protein. The repertoire includes roughly 250,000 distinct CDR3 sequences, over 10% of them detected once, and roughly 0.5% sits in the top ten. Sequencing was performed on CD4+ T cells sorted from PBMCs, taken 45 days after the yellow fever booster vaccination. All receptors come from a young man who received the YFV17D yellow fever vaccine.

V usage is TRBV7-2 and J usage is TRBJ1-1; 7 bases fit TRBD1. The CDR3 is made up of 16 amino acids. Germline assignment: CDR1 SGHTA and CDR2 FQGNSA. Trimming cost V 7 bases and J 0 bases; bases outside gene matches: 11. The CDR3 bases are TGTGCCAGCAAGCTAAGACAGGGTAAGGTGAACACTGAAGCTTTCTTT. Its protein is CASKLRQGKVNTEAFF.

This clonotype was counted only a few times. The chain couples TRBV20-1 to TRBJ1-3, with 7 bases identical to TRBD1. The germline gives CDR1 DFQATT, CDR2 SNEGSKA (reference sequence). The CDR3 consists of 14 residues. Unmatched junction bases numbered 4, after V lost 3 bases and J lost 2 bases. This CDR3 is CSASDDRAGNTIYF. The DNA for the CDR3 is TGCAGTGCTAGTGACGACAGGGCTGGAAACACCATATATTTT.

This clonotype turned up a few times. V usage is TRBV5-4 and J usage is TRBJ2-3; D unresolved. Deletions cut 4 bases from V and 2 bases from J, with 11 bases between. Looked up from germline, CDR1 is SGHNT and CDR2 is YYREEE (reference sequence). This CDR3 has 14 residues. The CDR3 sequence: CASSGQKNTDTQYF. DNA of the CDR3: TGTGCCAGCAGCGGCCAGAAGAACACAGATACGCAGTATTTT.

V usage is TRBV7-2 and J usage is TRBJ2-5; D is ambiguous. The CDR3 consists of 14 residues. Deletions cut 5 bases from V and 1 base from J, with 11 bases between. Germline values: CDR1 SGHTA, CDR2 FQGNSA. The CDR3 spells CASSPRRTQETQYF. CDR3 DNA sequence: TGTGCCAGCAGCCCGAGACGGACCCAAGAGACCCAGTACTTC.

This clonotype was seen a handful of times. The V call is TRBV6-4, the J call TRBJ2-1, with D possibly matching TRBD1 (6 bases). With 5 bases removed from V and 4 bases from J, the gap between germline ends came to 9 bases. This CDR3 has 13 amino acids. Looked up from germline, CDR1 is MRHNA and CDR2 is SNTAGT. CDR3 sequence reads: CASSWTEYNEQFF. DNA of the CDR3: TGTGCCAGCAGTTGGACAGAGTACAATGAGCAGTTCTTC.

This rearrangement joins TRBV12-3 or TRBV12-4 to TRBJ2-7; 10 positions match TRBD2. There are 13 residues in the CDR3. J gave up 6 bases and V 7 bases, and 6 bases lay outside the gene matches. The CDR3 sequence is CASTPLAGGEQYF. Here the CDR3 DNA reads TGTGCCAGCACTCCCTTAGCGGGAGGCGAGCAGTACTTC.

This chain connects TRBV14 to TRBJ2-1; tentatively, D is TRBD2 (5 bases). Germline CDR1 is SGHDN and CDR2 is FVKESK. With 4 bases removed from V and 8 bases from J, the gap between germline ends came to 9 bases. The CDR3 sequence is 12 residues long. CDR3 sequence (DNA): TGTGCCAGCAGCCGGAGGTTCGATGAGCAGTTCTTC. Amino acid sequence: CASSRRFDEQFF.

The CDR3 DNA is TGTGCCAGCAGCCAAGATCTTGCCGGGTCCAGCTCCTACAATGAGCAGTTCTTC. Its protein product is CASSQDLAGSSSYNEQFF. The chain carries TRBV3-1 and TRBJ2-1; D ambiguous. V lost 0 bases to trimming and J lost 0 bases, with 15 bases between them. Looked up from germline, CDR1 is LGHDT and CDR2 is YNNKEL (reference sequence). CDR3 size: 18 residues.

Only a few counts were recorded for this clonotype. V and J are TRBV2 and TRBJ2-3, with 8 nucleotides matching TRBD1. The CDR3 is 14 residues long. CDR1 is SNHLY, CDR2 FYNNEI, per germline. V gave up 4 bases and J gave up 4 bases; unmatched junction bases: 4. The CDR3 here is CASSVSGGSDTQYF. For the CDR3, the DNA is TGTGCCAGCAGTGTTTCAGGGGGCTCAGATACGCAGTATTTT.

J is TRBJ2-7 and V is TRBV29-1; TRBD1 aligns across 11 bases. The CDR3 has 14 residues. V shed 5 bases, J shed 3 bases, and the junction held 6 bases outside the gene matches. The germline CDR1 and CDR2 sequences are SQVTM and ANQGSEA. Written as DNA, the CDR3 is TGCAGCGTTTTCAAGGGACAGGGGGTCTACGAGCAGTACTTC. This encodes CSVFKGQGVYEQYF.

This clonotype was found a few times. This chain uses TRBV5-1 with TRBJ2-5; the D is unclear. CDR1 is SGHRS and CDR2 is YFSETQ in the germline V gene. Trimming removed 4 bases at V and 0 bases at J, with 7 bases between. This CDR3 has 13 amino acids. Here the CDR3 DNA reads TGCGCCAGCAGCGGCAGGCACCAAGAGACCCAGTACTTC. It encodes CASSGRHQETQYF.

This clonotype has only a few counts. The V gene is TRBV10-3, the J gene TRBJ2-5; perhaps TRBD2 as D (7 bases). Trimming took 8 bases from V and 1 from J, leaving 14 bases between them. Germline values: CDR1 ENHRY, CDR2 SYGVKD. CDR3 length: 14 amino acids. The CDR3 is CAISGGRGQETQYF. CDR3 DNA sequence: TGTGCCATCTCGGGGGGCAGGGGCCAAGAGACCCAGTACTTC.

This chain connects TRBV5-1 to TRBJ2-7; tentatively, D is TRBD1 or TRBD2 (5 bases each). V was clipped by 4 bases and J by 0 bases, with 11 bases between them. The CDR3 totals 14 residues. Germline CDR1 reads SGHRS; CDR2 reads YFSETQ. The CDR3 sequence: CASSQGPDSYEQYF. DNA of the CDR3: TGCGCCAGCAGCCAGGGACCGGACTCCTACGAGCAGTACTTC. The whole variable domain, filled in from reference TRBV5-1 and TRBJ2-7, reads KAGVTQTPRYLIKTRGQQVTLSCSPISGHRSVSWYQQTPGQGLQFLFEYFSETQRNKGNFPGRFSGRQFSNSRSEMNVSTLELGDSALYLCASSQGPDSYEQYFGPGTRLTVT.

This clonotype was picked up many times. V is TRBV4-2 and J is TRBJ2-3; no firm D call. This CDR3 is 13 amino acids long. Looked up from germline, CDR1 is LGHNA and CDR2 is YNFKEQ. Trimming left V 4 bases short and J 5 bases short, with 10 bases between. CDR3 amino acids: CASSLDRLDTQYF. CDR3 in DNA: TGTGCCAGCAGCCTAGATCGTCTAGATACGCAGTATTTT.

The chain joins TRBV24-1 to TRBJ1-3; no reliable D call. Germline CDR1 and CDR2: KGHDR and SFDVKD. This CDR3 is 12 amino acids long. The germline V and J ends were trimmed by 4 bases and 4 bases, with 4 bases remaining between them. The CDR3 DNA follows: TGTGCCACCAGTGACTCCGGAAACACCATATATTTT. It is translated as CATSDSGNTIYF.

The chain couples TRBV5-6 to TRBJ2-5; a possible D gene is TRBD1 (6 bases). V lost 4 bases and J lost 2, with 12 bases in between. This CDR3 is built from 14 residues. Germline CDR1 SGHDT, CDR2 YYEEEE. CDR3 loop: CASSHRGGQETQYF. The DNA for the CDR3 is TGTGCCAGCAGCCACAGAGGGGGTCAAGAGACCCAGTACTTC.

This clonotype was picked up a small number of times. The chain recombines TRBV7-8 with TRBJ1-5, with no clear D. Germline loops: CDR1 SGHVS, CDR2 FQNEAQ. The CDR3 extends over 17 amino acids. V lost 5 bases and J 0 bases, leaving 17 bases between the germline ends. CDR3: CASSLFRDLYSNQPQHF. CDR3 coding DNA: TGTGCCAGCAGCCTATTCCGGGATCTCTATAGCAATCAGCCCCAGCATTTT. The whole variable domain, filled in from reference TRBV7-8 and TRBJ1-5, reads GAGVSQSPRYKVAKRGQDVALRCDPISGHVSLFWYQQALGQGPEFLTYFQNEAQLDKSGLPSDRFFAERPEGSVSTLKIQRTQQEDSAVYLCASSLFRDLYSNQPQHFGDGTRLSIL.

The rearrangement uses TRBV7-2 and TRBJ2-7, with TRBD2 as a possible D gene (6 bases). This CDR3 spans 15 amino acids. The V and J ends lost 3 bases and 3 bases respectively, with 15 bases between them. Per germline, CDR1 SGHTA and CDR2 FQGNSA. The CDR3 DNA sequence: TGTGCCAGCAGCTTTAGAGGTAGGAGGGGCTACGAGCAGTACTTC. Translation gives CASSFRGRRGYEQYF.

There are a few counts of this clonotype. V usage is TRBV7-2 and J usage is TRBJ2-1; D call uncertain. The CDR3 runs to 13 residues. Per the germline V gene, CDR1 is SGHTA and CDR2 is FQGNSA. Between the trimmed V and J ends, which lost 4 bases and 7 bases, there was a span of 11 bases. The CDR3 DNA sequence: TGTGCCAGCAGCTCCCCGCTAGAGAATGAGCAGTTCTTC. Its protein is CASSSPLENEQFF.

This chain joins TRBV30 and TRBJ1-5; TRBD1 aligns across 10 bases. The CDR3 length is 18 residues. Germline lookup yields CDR1 GTSNPN and CDR2 SVGIG (reference sequence). The V segment lost 1 base and the J segment 6 bases; nucleotides outside the gene matches: 15. This CDR3 reads CAWSGAWTGGIGGQPQHF. Written as DNA, the CDR3 is TGTGCCTGGAGTGGGGCCTGGACAGGGGGGATAGGGGGTCAGCCCCAGCATTTT.